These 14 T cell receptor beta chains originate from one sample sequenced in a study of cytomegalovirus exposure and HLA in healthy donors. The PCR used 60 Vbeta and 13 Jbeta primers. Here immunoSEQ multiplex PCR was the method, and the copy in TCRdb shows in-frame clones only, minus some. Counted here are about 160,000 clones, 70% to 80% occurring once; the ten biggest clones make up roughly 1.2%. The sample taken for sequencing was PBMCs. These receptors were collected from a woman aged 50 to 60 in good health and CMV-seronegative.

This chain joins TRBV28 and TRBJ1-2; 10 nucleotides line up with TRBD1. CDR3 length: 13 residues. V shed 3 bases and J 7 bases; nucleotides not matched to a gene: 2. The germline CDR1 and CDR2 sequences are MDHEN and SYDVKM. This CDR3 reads CASSLGQGIGYTF. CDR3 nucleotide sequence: TGTGCCAGCAGTTTGGGACAGGGGATTGGCTACACCTTC.

The CDR3 is CASSIDLFEPQHF. The CDR3 DNA reads TGTGCCAGTAGTATAGATCTATTTGAGCCCCAGCATTTT. The J gene is TRBJ1-5, the V gene TRBV19; D remains ambiguous. CDR3 size: 13 residues. Germline loops: CDR1 LNHDA, CDR2 SQIVND (reference sequence). V dropped 0 bases and J dropped 8 bases, with 8 bases sitting between them.

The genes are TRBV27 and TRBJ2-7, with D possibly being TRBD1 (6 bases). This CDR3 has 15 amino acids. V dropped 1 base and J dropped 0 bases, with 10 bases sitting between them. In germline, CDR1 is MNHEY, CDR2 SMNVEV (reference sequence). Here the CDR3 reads CASSLLGQLSYEQYF. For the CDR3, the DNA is TGTGCCAGCAGTTTATTAGGACAGCTCTCCTACGAGCAGTACTTC.

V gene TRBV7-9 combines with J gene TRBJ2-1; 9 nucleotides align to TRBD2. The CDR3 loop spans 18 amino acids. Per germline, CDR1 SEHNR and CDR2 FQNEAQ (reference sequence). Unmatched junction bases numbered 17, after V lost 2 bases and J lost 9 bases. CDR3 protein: CASSLRGGLAGFRFEQFF. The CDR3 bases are TGTGCCAGCAGCTTACGGGGGGGCCTAGCGGGATTTCGCTTTGAGCAGTTCTTC. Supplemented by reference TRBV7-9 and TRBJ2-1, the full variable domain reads DTGVSQNPRHKITKRGQNVTFRCDPISEHNRLYWYRQTLGQGPEFLTYFQNEAQLEKSRLLSDRFSAERPKGSFSTLEIQRTEQGDSAMYLCASSLRGGLAGFRFEQFFGPGTRLTVL.

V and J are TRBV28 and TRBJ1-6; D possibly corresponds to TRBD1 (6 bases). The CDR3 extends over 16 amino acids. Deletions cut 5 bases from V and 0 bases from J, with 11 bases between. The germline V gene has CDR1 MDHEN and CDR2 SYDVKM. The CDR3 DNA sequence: TGTGCCAGCAGTCCGGACAGAAACTCCTATAATTCACCCCTCCACTTT. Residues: CASSPDRNSYNSPLHF.

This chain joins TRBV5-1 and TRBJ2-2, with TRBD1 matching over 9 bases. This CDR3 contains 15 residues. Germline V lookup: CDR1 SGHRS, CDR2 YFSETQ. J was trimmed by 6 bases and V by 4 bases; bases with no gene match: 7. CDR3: CASSQPGQGSGELFF. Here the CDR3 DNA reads TGCGCCAGCAGCCAGCCGGGACAGGGATCCGGGGAGCTGTTTTTT.

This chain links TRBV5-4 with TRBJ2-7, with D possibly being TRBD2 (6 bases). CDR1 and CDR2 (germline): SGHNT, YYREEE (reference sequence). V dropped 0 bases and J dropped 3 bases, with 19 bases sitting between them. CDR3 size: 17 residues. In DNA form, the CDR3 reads TGTGCCAGCAGCTTGGGTTTAACGGGCGGGGCAAGCTACGAGCAGTACTTC. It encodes CASSLGLTGGASYEQYF.

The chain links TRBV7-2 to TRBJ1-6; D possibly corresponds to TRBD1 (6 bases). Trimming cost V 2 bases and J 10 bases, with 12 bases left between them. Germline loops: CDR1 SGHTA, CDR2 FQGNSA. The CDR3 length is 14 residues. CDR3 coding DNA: TGTGCCAGCAGCTTAAACAGGGTGGAATCACCCCTCCACTTT. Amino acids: CASSLNRVESPLHF.

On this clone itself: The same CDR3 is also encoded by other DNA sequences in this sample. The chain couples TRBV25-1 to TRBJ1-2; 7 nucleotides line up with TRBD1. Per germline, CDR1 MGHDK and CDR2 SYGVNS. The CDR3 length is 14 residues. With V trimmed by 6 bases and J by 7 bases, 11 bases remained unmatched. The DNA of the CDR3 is TGTGCCAGCAGGATGCAGGGGGAAGGAGTTGGCTACACCTTC. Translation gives CASRMQGEGVGYTF.

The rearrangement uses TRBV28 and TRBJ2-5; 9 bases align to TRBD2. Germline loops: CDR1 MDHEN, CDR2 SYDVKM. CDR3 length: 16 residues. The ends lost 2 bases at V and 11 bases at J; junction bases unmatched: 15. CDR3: CASSLGAGGPLREQYF. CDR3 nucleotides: TGTGCCAGCAGTTTAGGTGCGGGAGGGCCATTAAGGGAGCAGTACTTC.

The CDR3 reads CASSFPYGQPLSYEQYF. The CDR3 coding sequence is TGTGCCAGCAGCTTTCCTTACGGACAGCCCCTCTCCTACGAGCAGTACTTC. The rearrangement uses TRBV7-9 and TRBJ2-7, with TRBD1 as a possible D gene (6 bases). The germline V gene encodes CDR1 SEHNR and CDR2 FQNEAQ (reference sequence). The length of the CDR3 is 17 residues. V was cut by 3 bases and J by 0 bases, with 18 bases left in between.

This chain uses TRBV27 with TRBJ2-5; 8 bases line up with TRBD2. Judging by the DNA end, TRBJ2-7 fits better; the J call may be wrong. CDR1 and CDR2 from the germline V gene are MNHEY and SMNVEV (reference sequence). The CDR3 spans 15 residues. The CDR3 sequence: CASSLNSGGPYEQYF. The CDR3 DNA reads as TGTGCCAGCAGTTTAAATTCGGGAGGGCCCTACGAGCAGTACTTC.

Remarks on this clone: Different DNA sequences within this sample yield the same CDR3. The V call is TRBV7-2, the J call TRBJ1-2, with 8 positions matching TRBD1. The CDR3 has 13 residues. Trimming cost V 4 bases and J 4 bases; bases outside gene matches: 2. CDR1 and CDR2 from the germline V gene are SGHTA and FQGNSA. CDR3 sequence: CASSSGQGYGYTF. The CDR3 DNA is TGTGCCAGCAGCTCTGGACAGGGCTATGGCTACACCTTC.

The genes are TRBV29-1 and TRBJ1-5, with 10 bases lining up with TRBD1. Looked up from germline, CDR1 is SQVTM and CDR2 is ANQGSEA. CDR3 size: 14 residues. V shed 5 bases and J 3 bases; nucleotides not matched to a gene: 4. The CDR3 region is CSVRTGGINQPQHF. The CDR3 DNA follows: TGCAGCGTTAGGACAGGGGGTATCAATCAGCCCCAGCATTTT.